The sequence of this T cell receptor (beta chain) was determined in a study of cytomegalovirus exposure and HLA in healthy donors. Regarding the study as a whole: The study flagged about 150 TCR beta chains as cytomegalovirus-associated. A subsequent analysis found that TCR clusters from the first cohort also tended to co-occur in the approximately 120 validation repertoires, with approximately 95% of cluster scores above 0. Among the CMV-associated chains, a few were confirmed in vitro as specific for CMV antigens.

This CDR3 contains 14 residues. Per the germline V gene, CDR1 is SNHLY and CDR2 is FYNNEI. V was trimmed by 6 bases and J by 2 bases, leaving 10 bases between them. A 120-subject validation cohort, separate from the 666-subject first cohort, supplied the donors. TCRdb's table, derived via immunoSEQ multiplex PCR, lists solely in-frame clones and lacks some. The sample gives 80,000 to 100,000 clones, roughly 87% of which show up once; 5.5% to 7% is in the top ten. About this clone itself: The target antigen is unknown.

This sequence originates from a man between 18 and 29 years old in good health and CMV-seropositive. The chain employs TRBV2 and TRBJ2-2; weak D call: TRBD1 (7 bases). The sample was PBMCs. The CDR3 DNA is TGTGCCAGCAGGCGGGACAGCAACACCGGGGAGCTGTTTTTT. Translating gives CASRRDSNTGELFF.